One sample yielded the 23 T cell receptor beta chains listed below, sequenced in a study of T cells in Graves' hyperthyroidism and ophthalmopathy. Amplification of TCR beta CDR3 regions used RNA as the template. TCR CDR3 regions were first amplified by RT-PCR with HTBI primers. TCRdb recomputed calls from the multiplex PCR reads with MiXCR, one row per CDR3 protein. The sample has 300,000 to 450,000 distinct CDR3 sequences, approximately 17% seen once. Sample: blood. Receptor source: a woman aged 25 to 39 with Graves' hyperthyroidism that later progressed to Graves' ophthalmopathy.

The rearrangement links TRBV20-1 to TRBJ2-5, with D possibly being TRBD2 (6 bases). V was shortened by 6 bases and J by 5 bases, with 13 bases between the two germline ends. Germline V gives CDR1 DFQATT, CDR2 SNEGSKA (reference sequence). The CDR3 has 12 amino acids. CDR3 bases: TGCAGTGCCGGGACTGCGCGGGAGACCCAGTACTTC. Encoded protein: CSAGTARETQYF.

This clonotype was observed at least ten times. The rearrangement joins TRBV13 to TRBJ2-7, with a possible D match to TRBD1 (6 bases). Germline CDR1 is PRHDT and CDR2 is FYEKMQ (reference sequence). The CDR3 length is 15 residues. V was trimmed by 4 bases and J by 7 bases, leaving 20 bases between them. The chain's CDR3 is CASSSTGYLAREQYF. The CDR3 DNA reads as TGTGCCAGCAGCTCCACAGGGTACCTCGCCAGGGAGCAGTACTTC.

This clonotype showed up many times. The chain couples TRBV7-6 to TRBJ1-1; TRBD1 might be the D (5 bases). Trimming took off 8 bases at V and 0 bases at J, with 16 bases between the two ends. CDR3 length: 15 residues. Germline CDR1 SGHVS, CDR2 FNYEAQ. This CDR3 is CASSTPGRMNTEAFF. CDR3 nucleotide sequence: TGTGCCAGCTCGACTCCGGGACGGATGAACACTGAAGCTTTCTTT. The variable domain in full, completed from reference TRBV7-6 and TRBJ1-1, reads GAGVSQSPRYKVTKRGQDVALRCDPISGHVSLYWYRQALGQGPEFLTYFNYEAQQDKSGLPNDRFSAERPEGSISTLTIQRTEQRDSAMYRCASSTPGRMNTEAFFGQGTRLTVV.

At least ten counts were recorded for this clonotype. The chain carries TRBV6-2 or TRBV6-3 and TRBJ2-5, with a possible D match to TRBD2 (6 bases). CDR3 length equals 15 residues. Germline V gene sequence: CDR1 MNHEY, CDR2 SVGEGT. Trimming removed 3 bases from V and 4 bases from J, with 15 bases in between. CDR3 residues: CASSYRDFRRETQYF. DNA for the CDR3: TGTGCCAGCAGTTATCGGGACTTCCGGAGAGAGACCCAGTACTTC.

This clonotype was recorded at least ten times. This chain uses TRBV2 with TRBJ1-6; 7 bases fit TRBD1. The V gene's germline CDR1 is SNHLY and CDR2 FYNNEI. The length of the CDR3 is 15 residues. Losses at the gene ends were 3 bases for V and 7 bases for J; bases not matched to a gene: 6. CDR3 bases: TGTGCCAGCAGTGACGAGGGGGCGCGAAATTCACCCCTCCACTTT. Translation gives CASSDEGARNSPLHF.

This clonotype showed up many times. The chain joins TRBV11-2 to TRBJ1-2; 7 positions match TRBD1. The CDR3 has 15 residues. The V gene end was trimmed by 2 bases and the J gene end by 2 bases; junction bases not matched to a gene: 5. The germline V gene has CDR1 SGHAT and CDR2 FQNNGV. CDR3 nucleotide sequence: TGTGCCAGCAGCTTAACCGGGGGACAGAACTATGGCTACACCTTC. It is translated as CASSLTGGQNYGYTF. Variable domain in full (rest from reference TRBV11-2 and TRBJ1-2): EAGVAQSPRYKIIEKRQSVAFWCNPISGHATLYWYQQILGQGPKLLIQFQNNGVVDDSQLPKDRFSAERLKGVDSTLKIQPAKLEDSAVYLCASSLTGGQNYGYTFGSGTRLTVV.

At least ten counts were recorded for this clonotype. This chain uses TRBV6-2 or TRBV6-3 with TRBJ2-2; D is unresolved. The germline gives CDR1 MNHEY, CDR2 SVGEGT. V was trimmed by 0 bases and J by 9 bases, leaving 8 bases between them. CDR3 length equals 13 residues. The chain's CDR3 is CASSYSGPRELFF. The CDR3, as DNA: TGTGCCAGCAGTTACTCAGGTCCCCGGGAGCTGTTTTTT.

The chain's CDR3 is CASSATSGRRDTQYF. CDR3 bases: TGTGCCAGCAGCGCAACTAGCGGGAGAAGAGATACGCAGTATTTT. The chain is built from TRBV12-3 or TRBV12-4 and TRBJ2-3; TRBD2 matches 11 bases. The CDR3 runs 15 residues. With 6 bases clipped from V and 5 bases from J, the junction kept 7 bases outside the gene matches.

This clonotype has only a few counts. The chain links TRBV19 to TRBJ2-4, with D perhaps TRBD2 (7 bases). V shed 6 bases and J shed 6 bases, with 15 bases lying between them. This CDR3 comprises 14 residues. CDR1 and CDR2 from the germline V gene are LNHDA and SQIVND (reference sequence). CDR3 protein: CASSHRGAGNIQYF. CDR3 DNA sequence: TGTGCCAGTAGCCACCGGGGGGCCGGAAACATTCAGTACTTC.

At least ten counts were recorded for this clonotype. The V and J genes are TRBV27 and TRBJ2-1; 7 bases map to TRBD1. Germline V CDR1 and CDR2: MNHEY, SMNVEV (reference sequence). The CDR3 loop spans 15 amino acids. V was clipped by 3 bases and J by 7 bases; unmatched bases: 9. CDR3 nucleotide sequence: TGTGCCAGCAGTTTGACGACAGGGCCTGGAAATGAGCAGTTCTTC. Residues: CASSLTTGPGNEQFF.

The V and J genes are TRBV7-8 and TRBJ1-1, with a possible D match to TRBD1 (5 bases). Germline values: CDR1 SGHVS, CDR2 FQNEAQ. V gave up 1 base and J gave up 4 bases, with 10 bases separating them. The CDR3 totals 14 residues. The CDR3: CASSLGWGSTEAFF. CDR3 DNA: TGTGCCAGCAGCTTAGGATGGGGGAGCACTGAAGCTTTCTTT. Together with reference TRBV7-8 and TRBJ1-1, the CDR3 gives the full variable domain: GAGVSQSPRYKVAKRGQDVALRCDPISGHVSLFWYQQALGQGPEFLTYFQNEAQLDKSGLPSDRFFAERPEGSVSTLKIQRTQQEDSAVYLCASSLGWGSTEAFFGQGTRLTVV.

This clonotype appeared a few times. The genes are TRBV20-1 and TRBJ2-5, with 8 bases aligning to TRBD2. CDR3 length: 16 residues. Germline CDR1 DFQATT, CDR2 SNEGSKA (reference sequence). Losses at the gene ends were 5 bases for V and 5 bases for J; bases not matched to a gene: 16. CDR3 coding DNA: TGCAGTGCTCCGGGGGGCCTGCGGGAGGTGTGGGAGACCCAGTACTTC. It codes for CSAPGGLREVWETQYF.

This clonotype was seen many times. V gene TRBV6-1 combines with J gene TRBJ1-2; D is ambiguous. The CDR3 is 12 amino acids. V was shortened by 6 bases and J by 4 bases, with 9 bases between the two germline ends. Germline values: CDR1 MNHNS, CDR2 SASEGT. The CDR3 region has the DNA TGTGCCAGCAGGATCGATCTCTATGGCTACACCTTC. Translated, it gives CASRIDLYGYTF.

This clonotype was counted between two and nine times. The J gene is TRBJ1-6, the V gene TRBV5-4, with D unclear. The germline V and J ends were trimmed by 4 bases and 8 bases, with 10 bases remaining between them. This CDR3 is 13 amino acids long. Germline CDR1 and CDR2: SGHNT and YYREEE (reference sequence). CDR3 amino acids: CASSLGNYSPLHF. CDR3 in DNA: TGTGCCAGCAGCCTAGGGAACTATTCACCCCTCCACTTT.

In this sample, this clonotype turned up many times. The CDR3 DNA is TGCAGCGTTGAAATTATGAGCAGGGATTTCCCCGAGCAGTACTTC. Translation: CSVEIMSRDFPEQYF. J is TRBJ2-7 and V is TRBV29-1; TRBD1 is a possible D gene (5 bases). From germline, CDR1 is SQVTM and CDR2 ANQGSEA. The CDR3 runs 15 residues. The ends were cut back, 2 bases at V and 6 bases at J, with 20 bases in the middle.

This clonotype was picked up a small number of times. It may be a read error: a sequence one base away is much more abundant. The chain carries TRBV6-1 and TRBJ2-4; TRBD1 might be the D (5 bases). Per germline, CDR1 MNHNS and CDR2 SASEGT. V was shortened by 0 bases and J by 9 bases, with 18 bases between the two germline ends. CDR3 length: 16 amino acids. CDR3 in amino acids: CASSEAGPKGRSIQYF. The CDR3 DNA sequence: TGTGCCAGCAGTGAAGCGGGGCCGAAGGGCAGGAGCATTCAGTACTTC.

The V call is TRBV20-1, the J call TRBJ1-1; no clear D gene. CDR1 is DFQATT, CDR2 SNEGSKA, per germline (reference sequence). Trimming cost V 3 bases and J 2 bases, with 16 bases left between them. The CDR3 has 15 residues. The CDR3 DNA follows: TGCAGTGCTAGCCCCCGTCTGGGCCCTAACACTGAAGCTTTCTTT. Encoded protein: CSASPRLGPNTEAFF.

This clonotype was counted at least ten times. The CDR3 DNA reads TGCAGCGTTTCGGACAGATCTGAAGCTTTCTTT. Translation: CSVSDRSEAFF. The chain carries TRBV29-1 and TRBJ1-1, with a possible D match to TRBD1 (6 bases). The CDR3 sequence is 11 residues long. The V and J ends lost 5 bases and 6 bases respectively, with 10 bases between them. Per the germline V gene, CDR1 is SQVTM and CDR2 is ANQGSEA.

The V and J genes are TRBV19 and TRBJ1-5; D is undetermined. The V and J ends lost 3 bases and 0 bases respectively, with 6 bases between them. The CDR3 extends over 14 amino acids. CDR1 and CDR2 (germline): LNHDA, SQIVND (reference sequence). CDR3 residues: CASSMGSSNQPQHF. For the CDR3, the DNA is TGTGCCAGTAGTATGGGGAGTAGCAATCAGCCCCAGCATTTT.

DNA of the CDR3: TGCAGTGCATTGTCGCGGCGGGGGGCCACAGATACGCAGTATTTT. Its translation: CSALSRRGATDTQYF. V usage is TRBV20-1 and J usage is TRBJ2-3; 8 nucleotides line up with TRBD2. CDR1 and CDR2 (germline): DFQATT, SNEGSKA (reference sequence). This CDR3 region has 15 residues. Germline trimming cut 6 bases from V and 2 bases from J; bases unmatched to any gene: 10.

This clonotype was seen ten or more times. The CDR3 here is CASSWVTGGNTEAFF. CDR3 bases: TGTGCCAGCAGCTGGGTGACTGGGGGGAACACTGAAGCTTTCTTT. The rearrangement joins TRBV5-6 to TRBJ1-1; D possibly corresponds to TRBD1 (5 bases). Germline CDR1 is SGHDT and CDR2 is YYEEEE. This CDR3 region has 15 residues. Trimming removed 3 bases from V and 1 base from J, with 13 bases in between.

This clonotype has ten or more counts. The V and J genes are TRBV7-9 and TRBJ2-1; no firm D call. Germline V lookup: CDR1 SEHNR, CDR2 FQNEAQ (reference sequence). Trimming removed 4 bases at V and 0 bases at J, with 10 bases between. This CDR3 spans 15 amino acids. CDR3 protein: CASSSERSSYNEQFF. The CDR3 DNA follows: TGTGCCAGCAGCTCAGAGAGAAGCTCCTACAATGAGCAGTTCTTC.

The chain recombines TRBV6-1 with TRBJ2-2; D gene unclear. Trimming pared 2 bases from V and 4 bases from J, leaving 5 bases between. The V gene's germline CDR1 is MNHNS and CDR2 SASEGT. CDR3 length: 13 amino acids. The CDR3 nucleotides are TGTGCCAGCAGTGAACTTAGCACCGGGGAGCTGTTTTTT. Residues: CASSELSTGELFF.